This is a list of T cell receptor beta chains from one sample in a study of cytomegalovirus exposure and HLA in healthy donors. The protocol was immunoSEQ multiplex PCR, while the TCRdb copy is restricted to in-frame clones and leaves out a portion. The table gives 75,000 to 95,000 clones; the top ten clones make up roughly 1.5% of it. Source material: PBMCs. All receptors derive from a woman aged 60-75 years in good health and CMV-seronegative. CDR3s include the opening cysteine and the closing phenylalanine or tryptophan. The order of the fields is CDR3 length, J gene, D gene, V gene, CDR3 protein, CDR3 DNA. D genes are given only for firm matches.

>16|TRBJ2-1|TRBD2|TRBV6-4
CASSQLWTSVTNEQFF
TGTGCCAGCAGTCAATTATGGACTAGCGTCACCAATGAGCAGTTCTTC
>15|TRBJ2-7|-|TRBV6-6
CASSRPGPSAYEQYF
TGTGCCAGCAGTCGCCCAGGGCCCAGCGCCTACGAGCAGTACTTC
>14|TRBJ2-5|-|TRBV11-2
CASSPDRFQETQYF
TGTGCCAGCAGCCCAGACAGATTCCAAGAGACCCAGTACTTC
>15|TRBJ2-5|TRBD2|TRBV7-7
CASSPIAGGAGTQYF
TGTGCTAGCAGCCCTATAGCGGGAGGGGCTGGGACCCAGTACTTC
>13|TRBJ2-7|-|TRBV27
CASRTRSSYEQYF
TGTGCCAGCCGCACTAGAAGCTCCTACGAGCAGTACTTC
>14|TRBJ1-1|-|TRBV9
CASSVIGGGTEAFF
TGTGCCAGCAGCGTAATCGGGGGAGGAACTGAAGCTTTCTTT
>14|TRBJ1-1|-|TRBV4-1
CASSQGRRATEAFF
TGCGCCAGCAGCCAAGGCCGGCGGGCCACTGAAGCTTTCTTT
>15|TRBJ1-2|-|TRBV7-9
CASSLEGEGRRGYTF
TGTGCCAGCAGCTTAGAGGGGGAGGGCCGGCGTGGCTACACCTTC
>16|TRBJ1-2|TRBD1|TRBV7-2
CASSLVAGTGAGGYTF
TGTGCCAGCAGCTTAGTGGCCGGGACAGGGGCGGGGGGCTACACCTTC
>13|TRBJ2-7|TRBD2|TRBV6-6
CASSISGSYEQYF
TGTGCCAGCAGTATTAGCGGGAGCTACGAGCAGTACTTC
>13|TRBJ1-1|-|TRBV29-1
CSVVIELNTEAFF
TGCAGCGTTGTGATCGAGCTTAACACTGAAGCTTTCTTT
>16|TRBJ2-3|TRBD2|TRBV7-9
CASSWGSGRAGDTQYF
TGTGCCAGCAGCTGGGGTAGCGGGAGGGCCGGAGATACGCAGTATTTT
>14|TRBJ1-3|-|TRBV6-6
CASNRGEFGNTIYF
TGTGCCAGCAATCGGGGGGAATTCGGAAACACCATATATTTT
>14|TRBJ1-1|TRBD1|TRBV5-4
CASSSWDRGPLAFF
TGTGCCAGCAGCTCGTGGGACAGGGGGCCCTTGGCTTTCTTT
>15|TRBJ2-5|TRBD1|TRBV18
CASSHIDRGRETQYF
TGTGCCAGCTCACACATTGACAGGGGGCGAGAGACCCAGTACTTC
>13|TRBJ2-2|-|TRBV29-1
CSVSAQGSGELFF
TGCAGCGTTAGTGCCCAGGGGTCCGGGGAGCTGTTTTTT
>14|TRBJ2-3|-|TRBV28
CASSSGHSTDTQYF
TGTGCCAGCAGTTCCGGACATAGCACAGATACGCAGTATTTT
>14|TRBJ2-4|-|TRBV19
CASSLTGPKNIQYF
TGTGCCAGTAGTCTAACAGGGCCCAAAAACATTCAGTACTTC
>18|TRBJ2-2|TRBD2|TRBV19
CASSSRTSGGRGTGELFF
TGTGCCAGTAGTTCCCGGACTAGCGGGGGGAGGGGCACCGGGGAGCTGTTTTTT
>17|TRBJ2-3|TRBD2|TRBV11-1
CASSPRRGGRLPDTQYF
TGTGCCAGCAGCCCCCGACGGGGCGGGAGACTGCCAGATACGCAGTATTTT
>15|TRBJ1-5|-|TRBV2
CASSAATGNYQPQHF
TGTGCCAGCAGTGCGGCAACCGGGAATTATCAGCCCCAGCATTTT
>14|TRBJ1-3|TRBD1|TRBV7-6
CASSAGQGIDTIYF
TGTGCCAGCAGCGCGGGACAGGGGATCGACACCATATATTTT
>13|TRBJ2-1|-|TRBV18
CASSPGLRDEQFF
TGTGCCAGCTCACCCGGTCTTCGGGATGAGCAGTTCTTC
>16|TRBJ2-3|TRBD2|TRBV27
CASSLGLAGQLDTQYF
TGTGCCAGCAGTTTAGGACTAGCGGGTCAATTGGATACGCAGTATTTT
>17|TRBJ2-3|TRBD1|TRBV23-1
CASNLKPGQGSTDTQYF
TGCGCCAGCAACCTTAAACCGGGACAGGGTAGCACAGATACGCAGTATTTT
>14|TRBJ2-1|TRBD2|TRBV27
CASSSTTSGRSQFF
TGTGCCAGCAGTTCGACCACTAGCGGGCGTAGTCAGTTCTTC
>15|TRBJ2-3|TRBD2|TRBV9
CASSVVLAGFDTQYF
TGTGCCAGCAGCGTAGTGCTAGCGGGGTTTGATACGCAGTATTTT
>13|TRBJ2-7|TRBD2|TRBV4-2
CASSQNREVEQYF
TGTGCCAGCAGCCAAAACCGGGAGGTCGAGCAGTACTTC
>13|TRBJ2-1|TRBD2|TRBV5-3
CARSTGTTNEQFF
TGTGCCAGAAGCACCGGGACTACCAATGAGCAGTTCTTC
>17|TRBJ1-1|-|TRBV27
CASKSPPWGGVDTEAFF
TGTGCCAGCAAGAGCCCCCCCTGGGGAGGAGTGGACACTGAAGCTTTCTTT
>16|TRBJ1-6|TRBD1|TRBV10-1
CASRTLTGGAGSPLHF
TGCGCCAGCAGAACCCTGACAGGGGGCGCCGGTTCACCCCTCCACTTT
>14|TRBJ2-1|TRBD2|TRBV9
CASSVTGTSDEQFF
TGTGCCAGCAGCGTAACCGGGACTAGCGATGAGCAGTTCTTC
>14|TRBJ2-7|TRBD1|TRBV18
CASSRDRASYEQYF
TGTGCCAGCTCACGGGACAGGGCTTCCTACGAGCAGTACTTC
>16|TRBJ1-3|TRBD1|TRBV7-9
CASSLEGQGSGNTIYF
TGTGCCAGCAGCTTAGAAGGACAGGGCTCTGGAAACACCATATATTTT
>15|TRBJ2-7|TRBD2|TRBV27
CASSSLAGGRYEQYF
TGTGCCAGCAGTTCCCTAGCGGGAGGCCGCTACGAGCAGTACTTC
>15|TRBJ1-5|TRBD1|TRBV28
CASSWDSRGNQPQHF
TGTGCCAGCAGTTGGGACAGCAGGGGAAATCAGCCCCAGCATTTT
>13|TRBJ1-1|-|TRBV7-2
CASSLGSDTEAFF
TGTGCCAGCAGCTTAGGGTCAGACACTGAAGCTTTCTTT
>11|TRBJ1-1|-|TRBV7-9
CASSSTAKAFF
TGTGCCAGCAGCTCAACCGCTAAAGCTTTCTTT
>15|TRBJ2-7|-|TRBV5-5
CASSPPRGFSYEQYF
TGTGCCAGCAGCCCGCCTCGCGGCTTCTCCTACGAGCAGTACTTC
>16|TRBJ2-3|TRBD2|TRBV19
CASILRTSGPWGTQYF
TGTGCCAGTATACTAAGGACTAGCGGTCCCTGGGGTACGCAGTATTTT
>15|TRBJ2-7|-|TRBV19
CTSSIEWGEPYEQYF
TGTACCAGTAGTATAGAATGGGGGGAACCCTACGAGCAGTACTTC
>13|TRBJ2-1|TRBD1|TRBV7-9
CATTDRPYNEQFF
TGTGCCACGACGGACAGGCCCTACAATGAGCAGTTCTTC
>15|TRBJ2-3|TRBD2|TRBV19
CASSITGLGTDTQYF
TGTGCCAGTAGTATTACCGGACTAGGGACAGATACGCAGTATTTT
>14|TRBJ2-1|-|TRBV18
CASSPQQGDYEQFF
TGTGCCAGCTCACCACAACAGGGTGACTATGAGCAGTTCTTC
>14|TRBJ1-4|TRBD1|TRBV2
CASSRDSSNEKLFF
TGTGCCAGCAGCCGGGACAGCTCTAATGAAAAACTGTTTTTT
>16|TRBJ2-1|TRBD2|TRBV7-6
CASSFRAGGSYNEQFF
TGTGCCAGCAGCTTCAGGGCGGGAGGCTCCTACAATGAGCAGTTCTTC
>19|TRBJ2-7|TRBD2|TRBV27
CASSLERSGTSGRVREQYF
TGTGCCAGCAGTTTGGAGAGATCCGGGACTAGCGGGAGGGTCCGCGAGCAGTACTTC
>14|TRBJ1-3|-|TRBV7-9
CASRVQGTGNTIYF
TGTGCCAGCAGAGTCCAGGGCACTGGAAACACCATATATTTT
>16|TRBJ2-1|TRBD2|TRBV7-9
CASTPGGTSVPNEQFF
TGTGCCAGCACCCCGGGGGGGACTAGCGTCCCTAATGAGCAGTTCTTC
>11|TRBJ2-5|-|TRBV28
CASRGRETQYF
TGTGCCAGCAGGGGGCGGGAGACCCAGTACTTC
>15|TRBJ2-1|-|TRBV5-1
CASSLGAVSYNEQFF
TGCGCCAGCAGCTTGGGAGCGGTCTCCTACAATGAGCAGTTCTTC
>15|TRBJ2-4|TRBD1|TRBV7-9
CASSSGQTRGSNQYF
TGTGCCAGCAGCTCGGGACAGACAAGGGGCTCCAATCAGTACTTC
>16|TRBJ2-7|-|TRBV7-9
CASSSPGVTGVYEQYF
TGTGCCAGCAGCTCCCCCGGGGTTACTGGAGTCTACGAGCAGTACTTC
>14|TRBJ1-5|TRBD1|TRBV28
CASTPTGGGQPQHF
TGTGCCAGCACCCCGACAGGGGGCGGGCAGCCCCAGCATTTT